This record covers a single T cell receptor (beta chain). The antigen is undetermined. Positively selected for CCR7, the CD45RO-negative cells used as naive CD8 cells excluded terminally differentiated effector memory CD45RA+ cells. Among the donors, all were Caucasian adults who lived in Nashville, Tennessee. At the deep level, the assay was run. The assay was immunoSEQ multiplex PCR, and TCRdb's table has in-frame clones only and misses some. The sample holds around 2.1 million clones, more than 85% seen once. The CDR3 covers 16 residues. Losses at the gene ends were 5 bases for V and 7 bases for J; bases not matched to a gene: 14. CDR1 is SEHNR, CDR2 FQNEAQ, per germline (reference sequence). The entry originates in a study of shared clonotypes between healthy human individuals. Findings and caveats of the study: Among donors, clonotype sharing was expected to be affected by sequencing depth. Only blood was sampled; tissue repertoires likely differ.

This chain connects TRBV7-9 to TRBJ2-1; 7 bases fit TRBD2. Sequenced input: naive CD8+ T cells from PBMCs. This TCR was sampled from a man between 18 and 35 years old in good health. Some clones in this sample may be carry-over from other donors' samples. The DNA of the CDR3 is TGTGCCAGCAGCCTGGGGACTATTTATTTGGGAAATGAGCAGTTCTTC. Translating gives CASSLGTIYLGNEQFF.